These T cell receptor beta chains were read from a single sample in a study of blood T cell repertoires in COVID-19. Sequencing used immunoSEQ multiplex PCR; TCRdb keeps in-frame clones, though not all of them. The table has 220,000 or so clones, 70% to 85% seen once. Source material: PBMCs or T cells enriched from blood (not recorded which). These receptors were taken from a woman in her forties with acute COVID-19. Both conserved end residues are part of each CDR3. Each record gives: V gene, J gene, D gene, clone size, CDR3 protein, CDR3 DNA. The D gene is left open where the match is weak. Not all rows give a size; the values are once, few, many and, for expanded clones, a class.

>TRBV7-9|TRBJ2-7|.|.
CASSPSGQSEQYF
TGTGCCAGCAGCCCATCCGGACAGAGCGAGCAGTACTTC
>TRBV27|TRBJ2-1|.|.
CASSLSSGTNEQFF
TGTGCCAGCAGTTTATCATCCGGGACTAATGAGCAGTTCTTC
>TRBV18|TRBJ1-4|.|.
CASSPQGANEKLFF
TGTGCCAGCTCACCACAGGGGGCTAATGAAAAACTGTTTTTT
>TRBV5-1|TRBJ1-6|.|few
CASRPDTEKLPLHF
TGCGCCAGCAGACCCGACACGGAAAAATTACCCCTCCACTTT
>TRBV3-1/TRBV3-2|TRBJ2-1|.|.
CASSQDRSAEQFF
TGTGCCAGCAGCCAAGATAGGAGCGCCGAGCAGTTCTTC
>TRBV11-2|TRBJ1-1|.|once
CASSLEFRNTEAFF
TGTGCCAGCAGCCTGGAGTTTAGGAACACTGAAGCTTTCTTT
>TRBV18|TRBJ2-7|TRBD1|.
CASSPGRGTGIYEQYF
TGTGCCAGCTCACCAGGACGGGGGACAGGGATTTACGAGCAGTACTTC
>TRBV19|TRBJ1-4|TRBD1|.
CASSIRGQGEKLFF
TGTGCCAGTAGTATTCGGGGACAGGGGGAAAAACTGTTTTTT
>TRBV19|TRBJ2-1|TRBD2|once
CASTPGLAYNEQFF
TGTGCCAGTACGCCGGGACTAGCATACAATGAGCAGTTCTTC
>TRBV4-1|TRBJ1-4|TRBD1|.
CASSPLDRGRTANEKLFF
TGCGCCAGCAGCCCCCTCGACAGGGGGCGGACGGCTAATGAAAAACTGTTTTTT
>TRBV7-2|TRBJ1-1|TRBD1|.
CASSLNDRGHNTEAFF
TGTGCCAGCAGCTTAAACGACAGGGGACACAACACTGAAGCTTTCTTT
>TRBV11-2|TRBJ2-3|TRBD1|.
CASSLMPGDRGTDTQYF
TGTGCCAGCAGCTTAATGCCGGGGGACAGGGGGACAGATACGCAGTATTTT
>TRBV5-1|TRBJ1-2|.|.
CASSLNPGVTYGYTF
TGCGCCAGCAGCTTGAATCCAGGGGTTACCTATGGCTACACCTTC
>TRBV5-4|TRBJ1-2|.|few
CASSLVRGSYGYTF
TGTGCCAGCAGCTTGGTCAGGGGAAGCTATGGCTACACCTTC
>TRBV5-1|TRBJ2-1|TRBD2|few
CASSWTSGSSYEQFF
TGCGCCAGCAGCTGGACTAGCGGGAGTTCGTATGAGCAGTTCTTC
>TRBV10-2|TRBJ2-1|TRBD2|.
CASSVGPTGGPIDEQFF
TGCGCCAGCAGTGTCGGACCAACGGGAGGGCCTATTGATGAGCAGTTCTTC
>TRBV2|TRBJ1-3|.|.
CASSHAISGNTIYF
TGTGCCAGCAGTCACGCTATCTCTGGAAACACCATATATTTT
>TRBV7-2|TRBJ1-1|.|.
CASSLIYTEAFF
TGTGCCAGCAGCTTAATCTACACTGAAGCTTTCTTT
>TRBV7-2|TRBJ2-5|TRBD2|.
CASSLGLGLMGGAQYF
TGTGCCAGCAGCTTAGGCCTGGGACTAATGGGGGGGGCCCAGTACTTC
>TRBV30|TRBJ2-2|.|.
CAWRYTGELFF
TGTGCCTGGCGGTACACCGGGGAGCTGTTTTTT
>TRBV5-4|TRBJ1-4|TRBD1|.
CASSLDQGAKKLFF
TGTGCCAGCAGCTTGGACCAGGGGGCAAAAAAACTGTTTTTT
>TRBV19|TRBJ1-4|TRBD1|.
CASSPWTGEKLFF
TGTGCCAGTAGTCCCTGGACAGGTGAAAAACTGTTTTTT
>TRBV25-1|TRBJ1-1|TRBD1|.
CASSEPGTGNTEAFF
TGTGCCAGCAGTGAACCAGGGACAGGGAACACTGAAGCTTTCTTT
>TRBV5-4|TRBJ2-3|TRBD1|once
CASSTRQGVRGDTQYF
TGTGCCAGCAGCACTCGACAGGGGGTCCGAGGAGATACGCAGTATTTT
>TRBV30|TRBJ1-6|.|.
CAWSIEGAYNSPLHF
TGTGCCTGGAGTATTGAGGGGGCCTATAATTCACCCCTCCACTTT
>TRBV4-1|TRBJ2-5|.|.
CASSQARGGRRTNQETQYF
TGCGCCAGCAGCCAAGCAAGGGGGGGCAGGCGGACTAACCAAGAGACCCAGTACTTC
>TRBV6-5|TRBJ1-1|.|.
CASSSSARRAFF
TGTGCCAGCAGCTCAAGCGCCCGGCGGGCTTTCTTT
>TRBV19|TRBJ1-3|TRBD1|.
CASSQGASGNTIYF
TGTGCCAGCTCTCAGGGGGCGTCAGGAAACACCATATATTTT
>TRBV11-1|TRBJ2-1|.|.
CASSPERVTNEQFF
TGTGCCAGCAGCCCCGAGAGGGTTACGAATGAGCAGTTCTTC
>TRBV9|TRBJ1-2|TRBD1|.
CASSAGGQDYGYTF
TGTGCCAGCAGCGCGGGTGGACAGGACTATGGCTACACCTTC
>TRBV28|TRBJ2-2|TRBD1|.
CASRSTGTGKKGSGELFF
TGTGCCAGCAGATCAACCGGGACAGGGAAAAAAGGGTCCGGGGAGCTGTTTTTT
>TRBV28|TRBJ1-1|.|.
CASSNPRAIAAFF
TGTGCCAGCAGCAATCCCAGGGCGATTGCAGCTTTCTTT
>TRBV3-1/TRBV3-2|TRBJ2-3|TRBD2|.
CASSLGLAGGRSTDTQYF
TGTGCCAGCAGTCTAGGACTAGCGGGGGGCCGGAGCACAGATACGCAGTATTTT
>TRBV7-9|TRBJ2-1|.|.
CASSPGGPSSYNEQFF
TGTGCCAGCAGCCCTGGAGGACCGAGCTCCTACAATGAGCAGTTCTTC
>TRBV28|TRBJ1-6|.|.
CASTPGQIYNSPLHF
TGTGCCAGCACCCCCGGACAGATCTATAATTCACCCCTCCACTTT
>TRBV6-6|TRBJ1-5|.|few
CASSYEGGQPQHF
TGTGCCAGCAGTTACGAGGGAGGTCAGCCCCAGCATTTT
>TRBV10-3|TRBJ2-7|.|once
CAISDPGPYEQYF
TGTGCCATCAGTGACCCAGGGCCCTACGAGCAGTACTTC
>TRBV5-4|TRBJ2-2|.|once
CASSLDRGNSLGELFF
TGTGCCAGCAGCCTAGATCGTGGTAACTCTTTAGGGGAGCTGTTTTTT
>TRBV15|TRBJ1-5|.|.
CATSRDPQMPQHF
TGTGCCACCAGCAGAGATCCTCAGATGCCCCAGCATTTT
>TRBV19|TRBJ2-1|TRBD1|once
CASREGLRGRNEQFF
TGTGCCAGTAGAGAGGGCCTCAGGGGGCGAAATGAGCAGTTCTTC
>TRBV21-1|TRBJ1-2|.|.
CASLISGCGYTF
TGTGCCAGCTTGATCAGTGGCTGTGGCTACACCTTC
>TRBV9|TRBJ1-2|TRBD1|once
CASSVDPDRGGTGYTF
TGTGCCAGCAGCGTAGACCCGGACAGGGGAGGGACTGGCTACACCTTC
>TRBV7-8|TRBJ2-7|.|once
CASSLSTVTYEQYF
TGTGCCAGCAGCTTATCGACAGTAACCTACGAGCAGTACTTC
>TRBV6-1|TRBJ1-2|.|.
CASSDRQVGFNYGYTF
TGTGCCAGCAGTGATCGACAGGTCGGCTTTAACTATGGCTACACCTTC
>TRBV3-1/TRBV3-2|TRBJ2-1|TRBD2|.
CASSQVVAGSRNEQFF
TGTGCCAGCAGCCAAGTTGTAGCGGGCTCGAGGAATGAGCAGTTCTTC
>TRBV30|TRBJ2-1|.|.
CAWSPQGLSPEQFF
TGTGCCTGGAGTCCCCAGGGTCTCTCACCTGAGCAGTTCTTC
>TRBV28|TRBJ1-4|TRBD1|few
CASSLTGANEKLFF
TGTGCCAGCAGTTTAACAGGGGCTAATGAAAAACTGTTTTTT
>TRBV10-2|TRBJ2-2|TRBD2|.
CASGSILGLAGVPGELFF
TGCGCCAGCGGCTCCATTCTCGGACTAGCGGGAGTTCCCGGGGAGCTGTTTTTT
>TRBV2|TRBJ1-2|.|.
CASTVRDGYTF
TGTGCCAGCACCGTCCGGGATGGCTACACCTTC
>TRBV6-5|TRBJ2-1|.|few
CASSLGNEQFF
TGTGCCAGCAGTCTAGGCAATGAGCAGTTCTTC
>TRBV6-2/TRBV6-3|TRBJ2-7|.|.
CASSYSPEDEQYF
TGTGCCAGCAGTTACTCTCCGGAGGACGAGCAGTACTTC
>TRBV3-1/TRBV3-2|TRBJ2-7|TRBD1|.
CASPPVTGVPNEQYF
TGTGCCAGTCCCCCGGTTACAGGGGTCCCGAACGAGCAGTACTTC
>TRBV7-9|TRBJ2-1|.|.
CASSLERAGYNEQFF
TGTGCCAGCAGCTTAGAACGAGCGGGCTACAATGAGCAGTTCTTC
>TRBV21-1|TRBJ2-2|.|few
CASSKVRNTGELFF
TGTGCCAGCAGCAAAGTTCGGAACACCGGGGAGCTGTTTTTT
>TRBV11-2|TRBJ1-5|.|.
CASSAFKGQPQHF
TGTGCCAGCAGCGCATTCAAGGGGCAGCCCCAGCATTTT
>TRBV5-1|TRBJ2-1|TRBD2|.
CASSEGTSADNEQFF
TGCGCCAGCAGCGAAGGGACTAGCGCTGACAATGAGCAGTTCTTC
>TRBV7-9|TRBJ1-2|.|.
CASSLVSGNGYTF
TGTGCCAGCAGCTTAGTTTCAGGGAATGGCTACACCTTC